This T cell receptor (beta chain) emerged from a study of blood T cell repertoires in COVID-19. The overall study: Sources were T cells, B-cell-depleted T cells, or PBMCs; the material itself was cDNA or gDNA.

Trimming took off 2 bases at V and 2 bases at J, with 6 bases between the two ends. This CDR3 comprises 12 residues. Germline V lookup: CDR1 GTSNPN, CDR2 SVGIG (reference sequence). While infection was still active, Seattle patients were enrolled and then followed longitudinally. Study processing details: Using reference gene primer amplification, nucleated cell counts were estimated. TCRdb's table, derived via immunoSEQ multiplex PCR, lists solely in-frame clones and lacks some. V and J calls and clone size follow that table, whereas D and trimming were derived from the DNA. The sample yields fewer than 700,000 clones, 85% to 90% seen once.

The TCR originated in a woman in her fifties or sixties with COVID-19, enrolled during active disease. The J gene is TRBJ1-1, the V gene TRBV30; D gene ambiguous. Material: peripheral blood. In DNA, the CDR3 is TGTGCCTGGAGTTATGGCAACACTGAAGCTTTCTTT. Residues: CAWSYGNTEAFF.